A selection of T cell receptor beta chains follows, all from one sample in a study of regulatory T cells in long-lasting Graves disease. MiXCR was run by TCRdb on the multiplex PCR reads, yielding one entry per CDR3 protein. This sample has over 350,000 distinct CDR3 sequences; less than 25% occur once, and the top ten carry under 25%. The sequenced sample was peripheral blood mononuclear cells (PBMCs), obtained when the disease was refractory, from a patient treated with antithyroid drugs. Receptors were obtained from a female donor with Graves disease. The CDR3 runs from the conserved cysteine through the conserved F or W. D genes are given only for firm matches. Expanded clones are given a class, and other clones once, few, many or no size at all.

clone size | D gene | J gene | V gene | CDR3 DNA | CDR3 protein
- | TRBD2 | TRBJ2-7 | TRBV3-1 | TGTGCCAGCAGCCAAGAGCGGGAGATCTACGAGCAGTACTTC | CASSQEREIYEQYF
many | - | TRBJ1-2 | TRBV7-2 | TGTGCCAGCAGCTTAGAGAAAGGTGGCTACACCTTC | CASSLEKGGYTF
- | TRBD1 | TRBJ2-5 | TRBV20-1 | TGCAGTGCTAGCCGATACCGACAGGGCCAAGAGACCCAGTACTTC | CSASRYRQGQETQYF
many | TRBD2 | TRBJ2-7 | TRBV28 | TGTGCCAGCAGTTTATTACCCATAGCGGGGCCATACGAGCAGTACTTC | CASSLLPIAGPYEQYF
- | - | TRBJ1-2 | TRBV20-1 | TGCAGTGCTAGAGGGGTAGGGGTCTATGGCTACACCTTC | CSARGVGVYGYTF
- | - | TRBJ1-5 | TRBV20-1 | TGCAGTGCTAGAGATTTTATGGGGGATAATCAGCCCCAGCATTTT | CSARDFMGDNQPQHF
many | - | TRBJ2-7 | TRBV11-2 | TGTGCCAGCAGCTTGTCCCGAGGCAGGGGCACCTACGAGCAGTACTTC | CASSLSRGRGTYEQYF
many | - | TRBJ2-5 | TRBV20-1 | TGCAGTGCCGGTGGGGGGCGAGAGACCCAGTACTTC | CSAGGGRETQYF
many | - | TRBJ2-7 | TRBV7-2 | TGTGCCAGCAGCTTATCCCAGGGATACGAGCAGTACTTC | CASSLSQGYEQYF
- | - | TRBJ1-3 | TRBV15 | TGTGCCACCAGCAGAGATCGTAGTATACCTGGAAACACCATATATTTT | CATSRDRSIPGNTIYF
few | TRBD1 | TRBJ2-7 | TRBV13 | TGTGCCAGCAGCTCTCCCGGGACAGCGAACTACGAGCAGTACTTC | CASSSPGTANYEQYF
many | - | TRBJ2-5 | TRBV7-6 | TGTGCCAGCAGCTTAGTACAGGCCGCAAAGTACCAAGAGACCCAGTACTTC | CASSLVQAAKYQETQYF
many | TRBD1 | TRBJ1-2 | TRBV2 | TGTGCCGGAAGACAGGGGATCTATGGCTACACCTTC | CAGRQGIYGYTF
few | - | TRBJ1-1 | TRBV10-3 | TGTGCCATCAGTCCACAGGGGAACACTGAAGCTTTCTTT | CAISPQGNTEAFF
- | TRBD2 | TRBJ2-7 | TRBV20-1 | TGCAGCCCCTGGGGGCGGCGGGAGGAGACCTACGAGCAGTACTTC | CSPWGRREETYEQYF
many | - | TRBJ1-1 | TRBV6-5 | TGTGCCAGCAGTTACCGGCTGACCAACACTGAAGCTTTCTTT | CASSYRLTNTEAFF
many | - | TRBJ1-2 | TRBV27 | TGTGCCAGCAGTTTCCAGGGGCGAAACTATGGCTACACCTTC | CASSFQGRNYGYTF
many | - | TRBJ1-1 | TRBV18 | TGTGCCAGCTCACCAACTCTAACGAACACTGAAGCTTTCTTT | CASSPTLTNTEAFF
few | - | TRBJ2-7 | TRBV20-1 | TGCAGTGCCTGGGTTAGGTTCAACTACGAGCAGTACTTC | CSAWVRFNYEQYF
many | - | TRBJ2-2 | TRBV6-1 | TGTGCCAGCAGAGCCGGGACTTTGAACACCGGGGAGCTGTTTTTT | CASRAGTLNTGELFF
- | - | TRBJ2-2 | TRBV19 | TGTGCCAGTAGTATAGCAGCGGTCTACACCGGGGAGCTGTTTTTT | CASSIAAVYTGELFF
many | - | TRBJ2-5 | TRBV2 | TGTGCCAGCAGTGAATCGTTCAGGGACCAGTACTTC | CASSESFRDQYF
- | - | TRBJ2-5 | TRBV5-6 | TGTGCCAGCAGCTTGGGGGGGAGCGAGATATGGAGAGAGACCCAGTACTTC | CASSLGGSEIWRETQYF
few | TRBD1 | TRBJ1-2 | TRBV13 | TGTGCCAGCAGCCTATGGACAGGGGGAGCTAACTATGGCTACACCTTC | CASSLWTGGANYGYTF
- | - | TRBJ1-2 | TRBV19 | TGTGCCAGTAGCGCAACGACAGTAATCTATGGCTACACCTTC | CASSATTVIYGYTF
- | TRBD1 | TRBJ2-1 | TRBV19 | TGTGCCAGTAGTAATACCCGGGACAGGGGTCGGTCCTACAATGAGCAGTTCTTC | CASSNTRDRGRSYNEQFF
- | TRBD1 | TRBJ2-2 | TRBV7-9 | TGTGCCAGCAGCATGACAGGGGGCTTCACCGGGGAGCTGTTTTTT | CASSMTGGFTGELFF
few | TRBD2 | TRBJ2-5 | TRBV10-3 | TGTGCCATCAGGCCGGGACTAGCGGGAGGGGGTGAGACCCAGTACTTC | CAIRPGLAGGGETQYF
few | - | TRBJ2-7 | TRBV4-2 | TGTGCCAGCAGCCAAGATCGGACTAACTACGAGCAGTACTTC | CASSQDRTNYEQYF
- | TRBD1 | TRBJ1-5 | TRBV20-1 | TGCAGTGCTAGAGAGGTCCCGGGGACAGGGGCTCAGCCCCAGCATTTT | CSAREVPGTGAQPQHF
many | TRBD1 | TRBJ2-2 | TRBV12-3/TRBV12-4 | TGTGCCAGCAGTTTGCTCGGGACAGGGCTCACCGGGGAGCTGTTTTTT | CASSLLGTGLTGELFF
many | - | TRBJ2-5 | TRBV20-1 | TGCAGTGCTAGGAGGACAGAAGAGACCCAGTACTTC | CSARRTEETQYF
- | - | TRBJ2-5 | TRBV18 | TGTGCCAGCTCACAAGAAAAAGGGCTTCGACTTGGGGAGACCCAGTACTTC | CASSQEKGLRLGETQYF
few | - | TRBJ1-5 | TRBV14 | TGTGCCAGCAGCCAACGCGGGGGACAGCCCCAGCATTTT | CASSQRGGQPQHF
- | - | TRBJ1-2 | TRBV6-5 | TGTGCCAGCAGTTGGCAGGGCGATGGCTACACCTTC | CASSWQGDGYTF
many | TRBD2 | TRBJ2-5 | TRBV3-1 | TGTGCCAGCAGCCAAGGTGGGACTAGCCTCGAGACCCAGTACTTC | CASSQGGTSLETQYF
- | TRBD2 | TRBJ2-3 | TRBV18 | TGTGCCAGCTCTCCCCTTGCTAGCGGAGCTGCCATTAGCACAGATACGCAGTATTTT | CASSPLASGAAISTDTQYF